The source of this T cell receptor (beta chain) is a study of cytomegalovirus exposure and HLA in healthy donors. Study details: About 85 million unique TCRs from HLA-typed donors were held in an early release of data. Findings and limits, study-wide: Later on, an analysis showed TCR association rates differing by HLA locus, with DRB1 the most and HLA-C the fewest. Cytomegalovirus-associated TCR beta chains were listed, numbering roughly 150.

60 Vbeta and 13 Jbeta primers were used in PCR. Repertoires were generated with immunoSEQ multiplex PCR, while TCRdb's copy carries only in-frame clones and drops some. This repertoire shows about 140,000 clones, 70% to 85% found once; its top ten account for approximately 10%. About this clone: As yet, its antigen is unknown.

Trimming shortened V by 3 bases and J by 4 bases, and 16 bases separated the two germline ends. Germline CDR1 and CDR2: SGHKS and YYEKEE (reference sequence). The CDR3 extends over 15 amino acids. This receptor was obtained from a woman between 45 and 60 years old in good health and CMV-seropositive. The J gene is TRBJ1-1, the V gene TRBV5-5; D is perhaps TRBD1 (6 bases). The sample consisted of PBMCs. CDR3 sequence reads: CASSSQWGRSTEAFF. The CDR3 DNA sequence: TGTGCCAGCAGCTCTCAATGGGGGCGAAGCACTGAAGCTTTCTTT. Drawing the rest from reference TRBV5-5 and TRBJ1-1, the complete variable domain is DAGVTQSPTHLIKTRGQQVTLRCSPISGHKSVSWYQQVLGQGPQFIFQYYEKEERGRGNFPDRFSARQFPNYSSELNVNALLLGDSALYLCASSSQWGRSTEAFFGQGTRLTVV.